The rows below give T cell receptor beta chains drawn from one sample of a study of beta chain features in type 1 diabetes. Assay used: immunoSEQ multiplex PCR; TCRdb lists only in-frame clones, some missing. The repertoire includes hundreds of thousands of clones, about an eighth of them detected once, and about 0.02% sits in the top ten. Sequencing was done on a sample of naive CD4+ T cells from blood. Receptors were obtained from a man aged 18 to 29 with type 1 diabetes. Both conserved end residues are part of each CDR3. The D gene is left open where the match is weak. Rows may omit the clone size; those that give it use once, few, many or a size class.

D gene,clone size,J gene,V gene,CDR3 DNA,CDR3 protein
.,.,TRBJ2-3,TRBV5-1,TGCGCCAGCAGCTTGGGCGGGTCCACAGATACGCAGTATTTT,CASSLGGSTDTQYF
.,few,TRBJ2-1,TRBV6-9,TGTGCCAGCATTGATTATGGGGTGGCCTACAATGAGCAGTTCTTC,CASIDYGVAYNEQFF
.,few,TRBJ2-2,TRBV18,TGTGCCAGCTCACCAAGGAGGGACACCGGGGAGCTGTTTTTT,CASSPRRDTGELFF
.,.,TRBJ2-7,TRBV6-5,TGTGCCAGCAGTTACTCGCGAAGGGGGAGCTCCTACGAGCAGTACTTC,CASSYSRRGSSYEQYF
.,.,TRBJ2-5,TRBV12-5,TGTGCTAGTGGTTTGTGGGCTGCGACCCAGTACTTC,CASGLWAATQYF
.,.,TRBJ2-5,TRBV14,TGTGCCAGCAGCCGGGCTGGGGAGACCCAGTACTTC,CASSRAGETQYF
.,.,TRBJ2-6,TRBV2,TGTGCCAGCGCGTTCAGCTCTGGGGCCAACGTCCTGACTTTC,CASAFSSGANVLTF
.,.,TRBJ1-1,TRBV6-1,TGTGCCAGCACTGGCCACACTGAAGCTTTCTTT,CASTGHTEAFF
.,.,TRBJ1-5,TRBV19,TGTGCCAGTAGTAGGCAGGTGAATCAGCCCCAGCATTTT,CASSRQVNQPQHF
.,few,TRBJ1-2,TRBV25-1,TGTGCCAGCAGTGAATGGGCAGTTGGGGACTATGGCTACACCTTC,CASSEWAVGDYGYTF
.,few,TRBJ2-3,TRBV5-4,TGTGCCAGCAGCCGAGAGGATACGCAGTATTTT,CASSREDTQYF
.,few,TRBJ2-1,TRBV7-6,TGTGCCAGCAGCTTAATCGGGAAAAATGAGCAGTTCTTC,CASSLIGKNEQFF
TRBD1,.,TRBJ2-5,TRBV2,TGTGCCAGCAGTGAAAACAGGGGGCTGGGGACCCAGTACTTC,CASSENRGLGTQYF
.,.,TRBJ1-2,TRBV6-5,TGTGCCAGCAATCCTACAGGGTTCTATGGCTACACCTTC,CASNPTGFYGYTF
TRBD1,few,TRBJ2-7,TRBV7-2,TGTGCCAGCAGCCCCCAGGGGGCGTTCGGACAGGGGAGTACCTACGAGCAGTACTTC,CASSPQGAFGQGSTYEQYF
TRBD1,few,TRBJ1-1,TRBV7-8,TGTGCCAGCAGCTTAGCAGGGGGCTTGTCTGAAGCTTTCTTT,CASSLAGGLSEAFF
.,.,TRBJ2-7,TRBV6-5,TGTGCCAGCAGCGGCGAGGGCATCTACGAGCAGTACTTC,CASSGEGIYEQYF
.,.,TRBJ1-4,TRBV19,TGTGCCAGCTCGACAGCAACTAATGAAAAACTGTTTTTT,CASSTATNEKLFF
TRBD2,.,TRBJ2-7,TRBV4-1,TGCGCCAGCAGCCAAGTGGCTAGCGGGAGACCACACTACGAGCAGTACTTC,CASSQVASGRPHYEQYF
TRBD2,few,TRBJ2-1,TRBV30,TGTGCCTGGAGTCCAAAGTTCGGAGCGGGGGGGCGTAATGAGCAGTTCTTC,CAWSPKFGAGGRNEQFF
.,.,TRBJ2-5,TRBV12-2,TGTGCAAGTCGCCACAAGACGGCGTGGGATAACCAAGAGACCCAGTACTTC,CASRHKTAWDNQETQYF
.,.,TRBJ1-5,TRBV4-1,TGCGCCAGCAGCCAAGTCGGGGAAGGTCAGCCCCAGCATTTT,CASSQVGEGQPQHF
.,.,TRBJ1-5,TRBV2,TGTGCCAGCAGTGAAGCGCAGGGTGAGCCCCAGCATTTT,CASSEAQGEPQHF
.,.,TRBJ2-1,TRBV7-2,TGTGCCAGCAGCTTGTGGGGGAATGAGCAGTTCTTC,CASSLWGNEQFF
.,.,TRBJ2-7,TRBV23-1,TGCGCCAGAAGGGTCTACGAGCAGTACTTC,CARRVYEQYF
TRBD1,.,TRBJ2-5,TRBV5-1,TGCGCCAGCAGCTTGGTTGGACAGGCCCAAGAGACCCAGTACTTC,CASSLVGQAQETQYF
.,.,TRBJ1-1,TRBV29-1,TGCAGCGTTTTAAGGCCCTTGAACACTGAAGCTTTCTTT,CSVLRPLNTEAFF
.,few,TRBJ2-6,TRBV7-3,TGTGCCAGCAGCAGCAGAGGGCCTAACGTCCTGACTTTC,CASSSRGPNVLTF
.,.,TRBJ1-2,TRBV6-4,TGTGCCAGCGCCGGGACACCGTCATATGGCTACACCTTC,CASAGTPSYGYTF
TRBD2,.,TRBJ2-1,TRBV27,TGTGCCAGCAGACGCCACCTACTAGCGGGGGCCCACAATGAGCAGTTCTTC,CASRRHLLAGAHNEQFF
.,.,TRBJ1-6,TRBV15,TGTGCCACCGAAACAGGGAGTGGGAATTCACCCCTCCACTTT,CATETGSGNSPLHF
TRBD1,few,TRBJ1-1,TRBV10-3,TGTGCCATCAGGGCCGGACAGGAAACGAACACTGAAGCTTTCTTT,CAIRAGQETNTEAFF
TRBD1,.,TRBJ2-1,TRBV2,TGTGCCAGCAGTTCCACAGGGGGCTCCTACAATGAGCAGTTCTTC,CASSSTGGSYNEQFF
.,few,TRBJ1-4,TRBV7-9,TGTGCCAGCAGCTTAGGGGAAGAAAAACTGTTTTTT,CASSLGEEKLFF
TRBD2,few,TRBJ2-1,TRBV10-3,TGTGCCATCAGTGACGGGGGGGTAGGGTACAATGAGCAGTTCTTC,CAISDGGVGYNEQFF
.,few,TRBJ1-2,TRBV19,TGTGCCAGTAGTATAGGTTCAGAGAACTATGGCTACACCTTC,CASSIGSENYGYTF
.,few,TRBJ1-1,TRBV11-3,TGTGCCAGCATGGGGGGCGGCACTGAAGCTTTCTTT,CASMGGGTEAFF
.,.,TRBJ1-5,TRBV9,TGTGCCAGCAGCGTCGGCGGGGGCGGCAATCAGCCCCAGCATTTT,CASSVGGGGNQPQHF
TRBD2,.,TRBJ2-5,TRBV11-2,TGTGCCAGCGAGGAGGTGGCTAGCGGGGTAGGGACCCAGTACTTC,CASEEVASGVGTQYF
.,.,TRBJ1-4,TRBV7-9,TGTGCCAGCAGCCAACTAACTACGGGGAATGAAAAACTGTTTTTT,CASSQLTTGNEKLFF
TRBD2,.,TRBJ2-1,TRBV6-5,TGTGCCAGCAGTTACTGGCGGGGGGAGCAGTTCTTC,CASSYWRGEQFF
.,.,TRBJ2-7,TRBV18,TGTGCCAGCTCATACAAGGGTTCCGAGCAGTACTTC,CASSYKGSEQYF
.,.,TRBJ2-4,TRBV4-1,TGCGCCAGCAGCCAAGATACCCAAAACATTCAGTACTTC,CASSQDTQNIQYF
.,.,TRBJ1-2,TRBV19,TGTGCCAGTAGTCCTAGTGGAAGGCAGTGGGGAAGAGCTAACTATGGCTACACCTTC,CASSPSGRQWGRANYGYTF
.,.,TRBJ1-3,TRBV30,TGTGCCTGGAGCCCCAGTGTAGGAAACACCATATATTTT,CAWSPSVGNTIYF
.,.,TRBJ1-2,TRBV27,TGTGCCAGCAGTTTAAGACAGGATACTCATGGCTACACCTTC,CASSLRQDTHGYTF
.,.,TRBJ2-7,TRBV28,TGTGCCAGCAGTTTACAGGGGACGGATAGCTCCTACGAGCAGTACTTC,CASSLQGTDSSYEQYF
.,.,TRBJ1-6,TRBV30,TGTGCCTGGCTTATCGGCGGGAGCTCCTATAATTCACCCCTCCACTTT,CAWLIGGSSYNSPLHF
.,.,TRBJ1-4,TRBV29-1,TGCAGCGTCCGACTCGTTTCGGATGAAAAACTGTTTTTT,CSVRLVSDEKLFF